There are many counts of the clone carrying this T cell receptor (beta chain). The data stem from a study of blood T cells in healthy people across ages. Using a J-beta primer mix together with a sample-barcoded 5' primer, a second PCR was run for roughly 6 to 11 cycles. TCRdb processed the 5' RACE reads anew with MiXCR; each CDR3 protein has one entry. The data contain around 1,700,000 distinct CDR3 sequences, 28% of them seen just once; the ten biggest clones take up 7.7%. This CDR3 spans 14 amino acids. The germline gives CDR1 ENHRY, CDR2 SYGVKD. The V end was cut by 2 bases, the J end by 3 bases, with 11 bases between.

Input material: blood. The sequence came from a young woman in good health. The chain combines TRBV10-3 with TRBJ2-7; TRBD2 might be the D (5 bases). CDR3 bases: TGTGCCATCAGTGAGAAGGAGGACCTCTACGAGCAGTACTTC. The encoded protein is CAISEKEDLYEQYF.